This record covers a single T cell receptor (beta chain). Antigen: not known. The data were taken from a study of cytomegalovirus exposure and HLA in healthy donors. Looking at the study overall: Within an early data release were roughly 90 million unique TCRs drawn from HLA-typed donors. For the roughly 390 genotyped donors, approximately 83% fell within the Caucasian-associated ancestry cluster.

Study conclusions and caveats: 16,951 TCR beta sequences were associated with HLA alleles at 0.05 false discovery rate in a later analysis. Rare sequences made up most TCRs, while some public TCRs were found in many donors.

The CDR3 spans 15 residues. Trimming shortened V by 5 bases and J by 4 bases, and 18 bases separated the two germline ends. Germline lookup yields CDR1 SGHRS and CDR2 YFSETQ. PCR involved 60 Vbeta and 13 Jbeta primers. Method: immunoSEQ multiplex PCR; TCRdb's copy keeps in-frame clones and lacks some. Seen here are some 90,000 clones, approximately 80% observed once, and the top ten hold roughly 3%. The chain employs TRBV5-1 and TRBJ1-2, with a possible D match to TRBD1 (6 bases). The receptor's source is a man aged 40-55 years in good health and CMV-seronegative. The sample consisted of PBMCs. CDR3 region: CASRLEAGGAYGYTF. For the CDR3, the DNA is TGCGCCAGCAGACTGGAGGCGGGGGGGGCCTATGGCTACACCTTC.